This T cell receptor beta chain was recovered during a study of shared T cell receptors in the human thymus. The germline V gene has CDR1 SGHDN and CDR2 FVKESK. The J segment lost 4 bases and the V segment lost 3 bases, leaving 7 bases of the junction unmatched. The CDR3 contains 16 residues. Measured with immunoSEQ multiplex PCR; TCRdb has only the in-frame clones, and not every one. The repertoire includes hundreds of thousands of clones, approximately 85% of them detected once, and 0.0095% to 0.011% sits in the top ten. The table lists this clone with a few counts. These records were also assigned to another study, of human thymus T cells.

Material for sequencing was thymocytes. The sequence derives from a girl under two years old with a congenital heart defect. This rearrangement joins TRBV14 to TRBJ1-2, with 11 nucleotides matching TRBD1. The CDR3 protein is CASSHTDRGLVYGYTF. Written as DNA, the CDR3 is TGTGCCAGCAGCCACACGGACAGGGGGCTTGTCTATGGCTACACCTTC.